A selection of T cell receptor beta chains follows, all from one sample in a study of chemoradiotherapy in HPV16-positive cancers. Profiling relied on immunoSEQ multiplex PCR, and the TCRdb table lists in-frame clones only, not all of them. The table has some 32,000 clones, about nine tenths seen once. Source: blood, taken from a patient who underwent chemoradiotherapy. All receptors come from a human donor with HPV-associated anogenital cancer. Each CDR3 is given with its conserved first and last residue. Fields, in order: V gene, J gene, D gene, clone size, CDR3 DNA, CDR3 protein. D genes are given only for firm matches. Clone size is stated in some rows and not others, as once, few, many or a class when expanded.

TRBV21-1	TRBJ1-6	-	-	TGTGCCAGCAGCAAAGCGCATGCCAGGGGCTCACCCCTCCACTTT	CASSKAHARGSPLHF
TRBV10-3	TRBJ2-5	-	once	TGTGCCATCAGTGAATGGGCCCTCCCCCAAGAGACCCAGTACTTC	CAISEWALPQETQYF
TRBV6-1	TRBJ2-7	-	-	TGTGCCAGCAGTATGAGACAGGGAGGCTACGAGCAGTACTTC	CASSMRQGGYEQYF
TRBV7-6	TRBJ2-7	-	-	TGTGCCAGCAGCTCCCTCTTAGGGTCGGGCGAGCAGTACTTC	CASSSLLGSGEQYF
TRBV6-5	TRBJ2-7	TRBD1	-	TGTGCCAGCAGCCGGACAGGGGATCCCTCCGAGCAGTACTTC	CASSRTGDPSEQYF
TRBV27	TRBJ2-7	-	-	TGTGCCAGCAGTTTATCGTGGGTGAGCTCCTACGAGCAGTACTTC	CASSLSWVSSYEQYF
TRBV15	TRBJ2-3	TRBD2	-	TGTGCCACCAGCAGAGATGTCGGGGGGGACGGTACGCAGTATTTT	CATSRDVGGDGTQYF
TRBV30	TRBJ2-7	-	once	TGTGCCTGGAGTGGCCTTACTTCTGAGCAGTACTTC	CAWSGLTSEQYF
TRBV6-1	TRBJ1-3	-	once	TGTGCCAGCAGGGAAGGGTGGGGTCCTGGAAACACCATATATTTT	CASREGWGPGNTIYF
TRBV6-1	TRBJ1-6	TRBD1	-	TGTGCCAGCAGTGACAGGGGGTATTCACCCCTCCACTTT	CASSDRGYSPLHF
TRBV5-4	TRBJ2-7	-	-	TGTGCCAGCAGCGCTGACAGGGAGCGGGGGTACTTC	CASSADRERGYF
TRBV27	TRBJ1-2	TRBD1	-	TGTGCCAGCAGTACCCGACAGGGGAAGGACTATGGCTACACCTTC	CASSTRQGKDYGYTF
TRBV7-2	TRBJ2-2	TRBD1	-	TGTGCCAGCAGACCGGGACAGGGGGCAACCGGGGAGCTGTTTTTT	CASRPGQGATGELFF